The 15 T cell receptor beta chains reported below all come from one sample, sequenced in a study of T cells after yellow fever vaccination (dated by TCRdb to the late 2010s). Library creation used 5' RACE. Sequenced on an Illumina NovaSeq 6000. TCRdb handled the public reads itself, with Q25 trimming in fastp and clone calling in MiXCR, and kept productive beta chains. When rows share a CDR3 protein, they turn into one entry using the most common DNA and genes. The sample profile shows hundreds of thousands of distinct CDR3 sequences; around a sixth of them were found once. In total, the top ten clones hold 15% to 20% of the sample. What the treatment or condition label conveys for this sample: live attenuated yellow fever vaccine strain. The material sequenced was PBMCs, taken before the yellow fever booster vaccination. The receptor source for this set is a man aged 18 to 29 who received the YFV17D yellow fever vaccine.

The V gene is TRBV15, the J gene TRBJ2-3; 7 nucleotides match TRBD2. V trimming: 1 base; J trimming: 4 bases; junction bases outside the gene matches: 5. Germline V gene lookup returns CDR1 LNHNV and CDR2 YYDKDF (reference sequence). The CDR3 is made up of 15 amino acids. The CDR3 DNA is TGTGCCACCAGCAGAGGGGGAGGGCACGCAGATACGCAGTATTTT. Its translation: CATSRGGGHADTQYF.

The chain employs TRBV15 and TRBJ2-7; D is perhaps TRBD1 or TRBD2 (5 bases each). Trimming stripped 2 bases from V and 3 bases from J, with 17 bases between. CDR1 and CDR2 (germline): LNHNV, YYDKDF (reference sequence). The CDR3 totals 16 residues. The CDR3 DNA is TGTGCCACCAGCAGACTGCCCGTTGGGGGTGGCTACGAGCAGTACGTC. It encodes CATSRLPVGGGYEQYV.

This clonotype was picked up a small number of times. The chain combines TRBV7-2 with TRBJ2-2; D is unresolved. The CDR3 has 14 residues. Between the trimmed V and J ends, which lost 1 base and 4 bases, there was a span of 7 bases. In germline, CDR1 is SGHTA, CDR2 FQGNSA. CDR3 sequence reads: CASSLGISTGELFF. As DNA, the CDR3 is TGTGCCAGCAGCTTAGGGATCTCCACCGGGGAGCTGTTTTTT.

The chain links TRBV6-5 to TRBJ1-4; D is unclear. The CDR3 has 16 amino acids. The germline CDR1 and CDR2 sequences are MNHEY and SVGAGI. The ends were cut back, 0 bases at V and 3 bases at J, with 11 bases in the middle. The CDR3 reads CASSYSLGAPNEKLFF. In DNA, the CDR3 is TGTGCCAGCAGTTACTCGTTAGGTGCCCCTAATGAAAAACTGTTTTTT.

The chain employs TRBV10-3 and TRBJ2-5; 8 bases are shared with TRBD1. CDR3 length: 13 amino acids. CDR1 ENHRY and CDR2 SYGVKD come from the germline V gene. Trimming removed 6 bases from V and 8 bases from J; junction bases left unmatched: 8. CDR3 nucleotide sequence: TGTGCCATCAGACAGGACAGGGCACCAACCCAGTACTTC. Translation gives CAIRQDRAPTQYF.

This clonotype was detected a few times. The gene calls are TRBV10-3 and TRBJ2-3; 10 bases are a match to TRBD2. The CDR3 has 17 residues. The germline V gene has CDR1 ENHRY and CDR2 SYGVKD. The V segment lost 6 bases and the J segment 0 bases; nucleotides outside the gene matches: 9. CDR3 in amino acids: CAISLAGGFTSTDTQYF. In nucleotides, the CDR3 is TGTGCCATCAGCTTAGCGGGGGGCTTTACTAGCACAGATACGCAGTATTTT.

The gene calls are TRBV4-2 and TRBJ2-3, with 8 bases identical to TRBD2. V trimming: 1 base; J trimming: 4 bases; junction bases outside the gene matches: 1. CDR1 and CDR2 from the germline V gene are LGHNA and YNFKEQ. There are 14 residues in the CDR3. The CDR3 DNA follows: TGTGCCAGCAGCCAAGGCGGGGGGCCAGATACGCAGTATTTT. It yields the protein CASSQGGGPDTQYF.

Only a few counts were recorded for this clonotype. DNA for the CDR3: TGTGCCAGCAGGCCGCAACCCGGGGAGCTGTTTTTT. Translated, it gives CASRPQPGELFF. V is TRBV11-2 and J is TRBJ2-2, with D uncertain. Deletions cut 6 bases from V and 6 bases from J, with 8 bases between. Germline CDR1 is SGHAT and CDR2 is FQNNGV. The CDR3 covers 12 residues.

The V call is TRBV9, the J call TRBJ1-1, with a tentative D call TRBD1 (5 bases). With 2 bases removed from V and 0 bases from J, the gap between germline ends came to 11 bases. The CDR3 consists of 15 residues. Germline V gene data show CDR1 as SGDLS and CDR2 as YYNGEE. The CDR3 here is CASSVSGTVNTEAFF. The CDR3 DNA is TGTGCCAGCAGCGTTTCCGGGACGGTGAACACTGAAGCTTTCTTT.

This sequence joins TRBV4-1 and TRBJ1-3; 8 nucleotides line up with TRBD1. This CDR3 is built from 17 residues. With 1 base clipped from V and 0 bases from J, the junction kept 5 bases outside the gene matches. CDR1 MGHRA and CDR2 YSYEKL come from the germline V gene. The CDR3 spells CASSQGPGTGSGNTIYF. The CDR3 DNA reads TGCGCCAGCAGCCAAGGTCCCGGGACAGGCTCTGGAAACACCATATATTTT.

This clonotype was observed many times. The chain combines TRBV12-3 or TRBV12-4 with TRBJ1-1; D gene ambiguous. Trimming stripped 3 bases from V and 1 base from J, with 3 bases between. This CDR3 is built from 12 residues. CDR3 coding DNA: TGTGCCAGCAGTTTCAGGAACACTGAAGCTTTCTTT. Its protein is CASSFRNTEAFF.

The chain links TRBV12-3 or TRBV12-4 to TRBJ2-2; D not certain. V was trimmed by 8 bases and J by 5 bases, leaving 9 bases between them. The CDR3 length is 12 residues. The CDR3 loop is CASRWGTGELFF. In DNA, the CDR3 is TGTGCCAGCCGATGGGGTACCGGGGAGCTGTTTTTT.

The chain recombines TRBV5-5 with TRBJ2-4, with TRBD1 matching over 7 bases. Germline V lookup: CDR1 SGHKS, CDR2 YYEKEE (reference sequence). V gave up 5 bases and J gave up 2 bases; unmatched junction bases: 4. This CDR3 region has 14 residues. CDR3: CASRATGSKNIQYF. For the CDR3, the DNA is TGTGCCAGCAGAGCGACAGGGTCCAAAAACATTCAGTACTTC.

This clonotype was picked up a small number of times. This rearrangement joins TRBV7-9 to TRBJ1-1; D remains ambiguous. CDR3 size: 13 residues. V dropped 6 bases and J dropped 8 bases, with 16 bases sitting between them. Germline CDR1 reads SEHNR; CDR2 reads FQNEAQ (reference sequence). Here the CDR3 DNA reads TGTGCCAGCAGACCCGGAGCTTTGACAGAAGCTTTCTTT. It is translated as CASRPGALTEAFF. The full variable domain, completed using reference TRBV7-9 and TRBJ1-1, is DTGVSQNPRHKITKRGQNVTFRCDPISEHNRLYWYRQTLGQGPEFLTYFQNEAQLEKSRLLSDRFSAERPKGSFSTLEIQRTEQGDSAMYLCASRPGALTEAFFGQGTRLTVV.

This clonotype was recorded a few times. V gene TRBV11-1 combines with J gene TRBJ2-4, with 10 bases aligning to TRBD1. The CDR3 is 15 residues long. After removal of 0 bases from V and 7 bases from J, the junction contained 3 bases not matched to a gene. Germline V gene sequence: CDR1 SGHAT, CDR2 FQDESV (reference sequence). CDR3 amino acids: CASSLATGGANIQYF. For the CDR3, the DNA is TGTGCCAGCAGCTTAGCGACAGGGGGCGCGAACATTCAGTACTTC.